This T cell receptor beta chain stems from a study of circulating and synovial CD4+ cells in juvenile arthritis. Study-wide findings and caveats: Diversity here was lower than in bulk blood CD4 cells.

About this clone: The antigen is unknown.

Data came from immunoSEQ multiplex PCR; TCRdb stores just in-frame clones and leaves some out. The sample includes 25,000 to 35,000 clones, about 94% of them seen just once. Donors were patients with active juvenile idiopathic arthritis. Germline V gene data show CDR1 as MNHEY and CDR2 as SVGAGI. The CDR3 runs 14 residues. V lost 4 bases and J lost 6, with 13 bases in between. The sequenced sample consisted of CD4+ T cells from blood. The V and J genes are TRBV6-5 and TRBJ2-1; maybe TRBD1 (6 bases). The clonotype originates from a human donor with juvenile idiopathic arthritis. The CDR3 DNA sequence: TGTGCCAGCAGTTCTTCCAGGGGATTCAATGAGCAGTTCTTC. It is translated as CASSSSRGFNEQFF.